Given below is one T cell receptor (beta chain) in context. It lacks a known antigen. Per-nucleotide qualities are absent, and no much larger clonotype sits a single base away. The entire amount of isolated RNA was reverse transcribed using the High Capacity cDNA Reverse Transcription Kit, so the sequenced TCRB transcripts were expressed ones. Deep immunoSEQ sequencing was applied to naive, central memory and regulatory T cell samples, giving an average of about 3.6 million total reads per sample. Sorted cells were lysed in RLT buffer, and RNA was extracted using DNase-treated RNeasy Micro or Mini kits according to cell number. Each cell subset was processed on its own to prevent cross-contamination, while patient and healthy donor samples were processed together. TCRB sequences were amplified from cDNA with the immunoSEQ multiplex PCR, producing 87-bp fragments spanning the CDR3 region. Amplicons were sequenced on the Illumina HiSeq platform. On the study's bioinformatics: Synthetic template baselines were used to correct PCR bias computationally, reads within Hamming distance 2 were collapsed, and singletons that could not be merged were discarded. Reads were aligned to IMGT to assign V, D and J genes, CDR3 length, and insertions or deletions at six rearrangement sites. Within each subset, clonotype counts were normalized to sorted cell number, after which true diversity and Gini coefficients were computed with the tcR R package. The overlap coefficient, calculated on TCRB nucleotide sequences, was used to measure repertoire sharing. Out-of-frame TCRB sequences from naive cells were analyzed as a proxy for the pre-selection repertoire. This is the immuneACCESS table as TCRdb keeps it, with only in-frame sequences that have V and J called. A part of the clones is gone; compared with another copy, unresolved V genes explain less than half, and the rest is unexplained. V, J and clone size reflect that table, while D and trimming were determined from the DNA. The sample records around 280,000 clones, about 15% of which are singletons. The ten largest make up roughly 0.015% of the sample.

These data originate in a study of beta chain features in type 1 diabetes (dated by TCRdb to between 2017 and 2018). Study-level background: Mean age, gender distribution, total cell number and subset yield did not differ between patients and healthy donors. The study compared the TCRB repertoires of sorted circulating CD4+ T cell subsets in recently diagnosed type 1 diabetes patients with those in matched healthy donors. A total of roughly 98,000,000 sorted cells were examined across all samples, and RNA yield correlated strongly with the number of cells per subset. Whereas all 30 or so donors provided naive and central memory subsets, regulatory and stem cell-like memory subsets were isolated from just 8 patients and roughly eight healthy donors. The research as a whole found: Type 1 diabetes patients showed a moderate but significant shortening of TCRB CDR3 length in all four CD4+ subsets. PCR may preferentially amplify shorter templates, but because patient and control samples were amplified and corrected together, any resulting skew would affect both groups equally. Only small numbers of individuals were included in the HLA sub-analyses, which left unresolved whether HLA type had any influence on TCRB rearrangement. The naive, central memory and regulatory TCRB repertoires appeared to resemble one another more closely among patients than among healthy donors. At VDJ recombination sites, type 1 diabetes patients had fewer insertions and more deleted nucleotides, which implies abnormalities in thymic rearrangement. Because cDNA rather than genomic DNA was sequenced, highly expressing activated cells could have been over-represented, although no difference in activation and CD3 levels was found between groups.

A single peripheral blood draw of approximately 0.11 L on average was collected from each donor into heparinised tubes. A BD FACSAria II and a panel including CD45RO, CCR7, CD25, CD127, CD95 and CD27 were used to sort naive, central memory, regulatory and stem cell-like memory CD4+ T cells. A purity above 95% was achieved for all sorted populations. PBMCs were isolated immediately by Lymphoprep density gradient centrifugation and stained directly without culture. So that batch effects would be minimized, each experiment stained and sorted samples in pairs, pairing one healthy donor with one patient. As encoded in the germline V gene (reference sequence), CDR1 is MNHEY while CDR2 is SMNVEV. The CDR3 sequence holds 13 residues, the cysteine and phenylalanine included. This entry keeps only the CDR3 DNA: 39 bases, framed from base 1. Clipping removes 4 bases from V and 4 bases from J, with 2 as the unmatched junction base count.

The sample consisted of naive CD4+ T cells from blood. The cell subset or site label of this sample denotes: true naive CD4+ T cells. The sequence is built from TRBV27 and TRBJ1-2; TRBD1 lines up with 8 middle nucleotides. This clonotype was sampled from a man in his late teens or twenties with type 1 diabetes. Here the CDR3 is given as CASSSGQVYGYTF. The sequenced DNA is TGTGCCAGCAGTTCGGGACAGGTCTATGGCTACACCTTC.